This is a list of T cell receptor beta chains from one sample in a study of regulatory and conventional T cells in RAG deficiency. Measured with immunoSEQ multiplex PCR; TCRdb has only the in-frame clones, and not every one. The sample yields 25,000 to 35,000 clones, about nine tenths seen once. This sample was also put to use in a study of regulatory T cells.

The specimen sequenced was CD8+ T cells sorted from blood. The receptor set was obtained from a human donor in good health. Each CDR3 is given with its conserved first and last residue. A D gene is named only where the DNA matches it firmly. Size is stated for part of the rows, as once, few or many counts, or as a class when the clone is expanded.

v_gene: TRBV9; j_gene: TRBJ2-3; abundance: NA; d_gene: NA; CDR3aa: CASSVEPQIPATDTQYF; CDR3nt: TGTGCCAGCTCAGTCGAACCCCAAATCCCGGCCACAGATACGCAGTATTTT
v_gene: TRBV5-4; j_gene: TRBJ1-1; abundance: NA; d_gene: NA; CDR3aa: CASSLITGVNTEAFF; CDR3nt: TGTGCCAGCAGCTTGATAACGGGAGTGAACACTGAAGCTTTCTTT
v_gene: TRBV5-5; j_gene: TRBJ2-1; abundance: NA; d_gene: TRBD2; CDR3aa: CASSVGLATEQFF; CDR3nt: TGTGCCAGCAGCGTGGGACTAGCGACTGAGCAGTTCTTC
v_gene: TRBV30; j_gene: TRBJ2-2; abundance: NA; d_gene: NA; CDR3aa: CAWSEGTEELFF; CDR3nt: TGTGCCTGGAGCGAGGGTACCGAGGAGCTGTTTTTT
v_gene: TRBV7-9; j_gene: TRBJ2-6; abundance: NA; d_gene: NA; CDR3aa: CASSHHYTGSGANVLTF; CDR3nt: TGTGCCAGCAGCCATCACTATACGGGCTCTGGGGCCAACGTCCTGACTTTC
v_gene: TRBV7-7; j_gene: TRBJ2-7; abundance: once; d_gene: NA; CDR3aa: CASSLVLVDGEQYF; CDR3nt: TGTGCCAGCAGCTTAGTGTTGGTGGACGGCGAGCAGTACTTC
v_gene: TRBV2; j_gene: TRBJ2-3; abundance: NA; d_gene: NA; CDR3aa: CASRGSTDTQYF; CDR3nt: TGTGCCAGCAGGGGGAGCACAGATACGCAGTATTTT
v_gene: TRBV11-3; j_gene: TRBJ2-3; abundance: NA; d_gene: NA; CDR3aa: CASSKFRTESVPTTTDTQYF; CDR3nt: TGTGCCAGCAGCAAATTTAGGACAGAGAGCGTCCCAACCACCACAGATACGCAGTATTTT
v_gene: TRBV5-1; j_gene: TRBJ2-5; abundance: NA; d_gene: NA; CDR3aa: CASSLLGDKGETQYF; CDR3nt: TGCGCCAGCAGCTTGCTAGGGGATAAGGGAGAGACCCAGTACTTC
v_gene: TRBV5-4; j_gene: TRBJ2-6; abundance: NA; d_gene: NA; CDR3aa: CASSQGGANVLTF; CDR3nt: TGTGCCAGCAGTCAGGGTGGGGCCAACGTCCTGACTTTC
v_gene: TRBV27; j_gene: TRBJ2-3; abundance: NA; d_gene: NA; CDR3aa: CASSLSSTDTQYF; CDR3nt: TGTGCCAGCAGTTTATCTAGCACAGATACGCAGTATTTT
v_gene: TRBV10-2; j_gene: TRBJ1-2; abundance: NA; d_gene: NA; CDR3aa: CASSESVRSEVYGYTF; CDR3nt: TGCGCCAGCAGTGAGTCGGTAAGGTCGGAGGTCTATGGCTACACCTTC
v_gene: TRBV29-1; j_gene: TRBJ2-3; abundance: NA; d_gene: NA; CDR3aa: CSTLSLGGAKNTQYF; CDR3nt: TGCAGCACCTTATCTCTCGGCGGGGCTAAGAATACGCAGTATTTT
v_gene: TRBV27; j_gene: TRBJ2-1; abundance: once; d_gene: TRBD2; CDR3aa: CASSPLGRENGAQFF; CDR3nt: TGTGCCAGCAGCCCCCTGGGGCGGGAGAATGGGGCGCAGTTCTTC
v_gene: TRBV11-2; j_gene: TRBJ1-5; abundance: NA; d_gene: NA; CDR3aa: CASSLDSKANQPQHF; CDR3nt: TGTGCCAGCAGCTTGGATTCAAAGGCCAATCAGCCCCAGCATTTT
v_gene: TRBV4-2; j_gene: TRBJ2-7; abundance: NA; d_gene: NA; CDR3aa: CASSQDVNYEQYF; CDR3nt: TGTGCCAGCAGCCAAGACGTAAACTACGAGCAGTACTTC
v_gene: TRBV11-2; j_gene: TRBJ1-2; abundance: NA; d_gene: NA; CDR3aa: CASSLRARTGDFYGYTF; CDR3nt: TGTGCCAGCAGCCTCCGAGCCCGCACAGGTGATTTCTATGGCTACACCTTC
v_gene: TRBV19; j_gene: TRBJ2-1; abundance: NA; d_gene: NA; CDR3aa: CASTPGSAYNEQFF; CDR3nt: TGTGCCAGTACCCCAGGGTCGGCCTACAATGAGCAGTTCTTC
v_gene: TRBV4-1; j_gene: TRBJ1-2; abundance: NA; d_gene: TRBD1; CDR3aa: CASSHPGQVNYGYTF; CDR3nt: TGCGCCAGCAGCCACCCGGGACAGGTTAACTATGGCTACACCTTC
v_gene: TRBV13; j_gene: TRBJ2-1; abundance: NA; d_gene: TRBD1; CDR3aa: CASSFPTGSNEQFF; CDR3nt: TGTGCCAGCAGCTTCCCGACAGGGTCGAATGAGCAGTTCTTC
v_gene: TRBV11-1; j_gene: TRBJ2-7; abundance: NA; d_gene: TRBD1; CDR3aa: CASSGTGPYEQYF; CDR3nt: TGTGCCAGCAGCGGGACAGGGCCCTACGAGCAGTACTTC
v_gene: TRBV11-2; j_gene: TRBJ2-7; abundance: NA; d_gene: TRBD2; CDR3aa: CASRGGARDEQYF; CDR3nt: TGTGCCAGCAGGGGAGGGGCTCGGGACGAGCAGTACTTC
v_gene: TRBV6-5; j_gene: TRBJ2-7; abundance: few; d_gene: TRBD1; CDR3aa: CASSSGTGKYEQYF; CDR3nt: TGTGCCAGCAGTTCGGGGACAGGGAAATACGAGCAGTACTTC